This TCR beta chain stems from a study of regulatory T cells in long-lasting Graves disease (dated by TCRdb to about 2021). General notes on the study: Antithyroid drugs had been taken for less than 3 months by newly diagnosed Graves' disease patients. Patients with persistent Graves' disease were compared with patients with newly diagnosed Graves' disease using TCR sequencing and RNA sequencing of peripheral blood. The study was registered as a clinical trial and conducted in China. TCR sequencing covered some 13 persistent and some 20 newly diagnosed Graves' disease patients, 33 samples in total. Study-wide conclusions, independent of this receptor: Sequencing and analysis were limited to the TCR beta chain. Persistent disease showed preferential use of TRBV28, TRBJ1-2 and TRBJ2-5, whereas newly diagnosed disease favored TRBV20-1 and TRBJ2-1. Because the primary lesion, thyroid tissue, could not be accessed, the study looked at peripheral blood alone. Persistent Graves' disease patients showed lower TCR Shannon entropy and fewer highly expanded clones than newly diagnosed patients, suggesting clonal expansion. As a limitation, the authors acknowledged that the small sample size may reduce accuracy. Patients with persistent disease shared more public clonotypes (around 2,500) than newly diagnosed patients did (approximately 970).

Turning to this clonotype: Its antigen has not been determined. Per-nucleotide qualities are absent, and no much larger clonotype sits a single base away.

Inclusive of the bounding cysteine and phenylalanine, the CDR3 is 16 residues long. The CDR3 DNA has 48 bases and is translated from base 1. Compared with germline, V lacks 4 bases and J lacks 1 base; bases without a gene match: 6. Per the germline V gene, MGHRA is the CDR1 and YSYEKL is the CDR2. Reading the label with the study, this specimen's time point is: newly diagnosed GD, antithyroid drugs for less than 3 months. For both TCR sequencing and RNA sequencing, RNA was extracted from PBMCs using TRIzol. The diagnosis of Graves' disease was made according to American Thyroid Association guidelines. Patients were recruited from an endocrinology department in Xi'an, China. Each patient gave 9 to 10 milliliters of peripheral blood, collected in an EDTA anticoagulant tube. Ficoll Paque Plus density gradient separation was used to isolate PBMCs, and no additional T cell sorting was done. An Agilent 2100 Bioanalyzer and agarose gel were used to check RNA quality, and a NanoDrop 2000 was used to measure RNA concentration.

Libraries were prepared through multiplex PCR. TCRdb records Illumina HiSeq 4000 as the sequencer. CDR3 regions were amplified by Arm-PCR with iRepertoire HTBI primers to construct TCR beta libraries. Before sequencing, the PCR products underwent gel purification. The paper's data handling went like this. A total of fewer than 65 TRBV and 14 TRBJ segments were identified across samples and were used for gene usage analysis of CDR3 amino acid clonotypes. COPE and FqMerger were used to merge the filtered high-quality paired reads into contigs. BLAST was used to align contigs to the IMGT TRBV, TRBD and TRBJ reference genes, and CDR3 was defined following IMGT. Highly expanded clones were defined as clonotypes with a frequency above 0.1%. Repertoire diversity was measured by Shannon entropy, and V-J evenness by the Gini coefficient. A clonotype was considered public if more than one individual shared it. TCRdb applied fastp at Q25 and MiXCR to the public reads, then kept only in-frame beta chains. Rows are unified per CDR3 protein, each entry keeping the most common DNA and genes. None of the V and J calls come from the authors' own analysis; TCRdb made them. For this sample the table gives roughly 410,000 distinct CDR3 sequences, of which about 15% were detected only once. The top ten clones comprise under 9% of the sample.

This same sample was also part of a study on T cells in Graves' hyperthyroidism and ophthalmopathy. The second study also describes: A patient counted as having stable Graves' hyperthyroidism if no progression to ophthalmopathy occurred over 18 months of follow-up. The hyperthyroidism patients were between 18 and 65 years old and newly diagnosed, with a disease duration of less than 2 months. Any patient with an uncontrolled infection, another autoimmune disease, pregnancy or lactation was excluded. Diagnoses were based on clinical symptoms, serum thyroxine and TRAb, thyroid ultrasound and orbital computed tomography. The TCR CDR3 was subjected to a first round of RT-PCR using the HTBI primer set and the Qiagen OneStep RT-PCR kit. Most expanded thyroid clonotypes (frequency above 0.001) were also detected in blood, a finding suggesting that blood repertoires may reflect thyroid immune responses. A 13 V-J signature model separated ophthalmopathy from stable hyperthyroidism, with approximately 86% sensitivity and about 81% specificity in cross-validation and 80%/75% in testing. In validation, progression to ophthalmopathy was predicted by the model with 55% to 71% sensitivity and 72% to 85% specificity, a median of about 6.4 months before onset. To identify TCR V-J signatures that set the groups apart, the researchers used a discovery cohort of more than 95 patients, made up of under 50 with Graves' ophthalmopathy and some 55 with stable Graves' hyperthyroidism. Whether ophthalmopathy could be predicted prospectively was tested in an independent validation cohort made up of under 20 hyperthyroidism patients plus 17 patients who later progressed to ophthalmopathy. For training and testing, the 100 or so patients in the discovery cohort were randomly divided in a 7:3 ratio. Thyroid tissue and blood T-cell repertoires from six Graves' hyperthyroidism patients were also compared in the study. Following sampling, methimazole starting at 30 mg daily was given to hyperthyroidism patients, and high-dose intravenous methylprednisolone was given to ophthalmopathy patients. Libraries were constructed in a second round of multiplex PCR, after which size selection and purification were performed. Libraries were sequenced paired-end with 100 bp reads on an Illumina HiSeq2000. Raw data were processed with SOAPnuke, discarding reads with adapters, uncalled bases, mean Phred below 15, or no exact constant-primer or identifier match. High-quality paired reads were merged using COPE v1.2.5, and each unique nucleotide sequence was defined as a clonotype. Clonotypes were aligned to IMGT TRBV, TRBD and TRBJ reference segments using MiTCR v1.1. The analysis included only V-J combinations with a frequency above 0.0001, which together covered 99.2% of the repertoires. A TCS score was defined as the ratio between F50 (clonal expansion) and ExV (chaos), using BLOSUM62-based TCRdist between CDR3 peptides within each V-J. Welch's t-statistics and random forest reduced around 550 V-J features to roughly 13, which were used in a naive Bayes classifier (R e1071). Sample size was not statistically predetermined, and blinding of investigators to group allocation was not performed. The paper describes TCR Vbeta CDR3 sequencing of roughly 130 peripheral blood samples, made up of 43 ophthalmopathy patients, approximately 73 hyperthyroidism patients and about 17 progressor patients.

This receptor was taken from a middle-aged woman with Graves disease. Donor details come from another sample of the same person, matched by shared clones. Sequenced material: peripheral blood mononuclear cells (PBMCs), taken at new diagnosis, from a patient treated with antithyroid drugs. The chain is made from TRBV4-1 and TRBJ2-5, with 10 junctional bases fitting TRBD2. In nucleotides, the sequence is TGCGCCAGCAGCCGAGGGACTAGCGAAATCCAAGAGACCCAGTACTTC. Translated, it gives CASSRGTSEIQETQYF.